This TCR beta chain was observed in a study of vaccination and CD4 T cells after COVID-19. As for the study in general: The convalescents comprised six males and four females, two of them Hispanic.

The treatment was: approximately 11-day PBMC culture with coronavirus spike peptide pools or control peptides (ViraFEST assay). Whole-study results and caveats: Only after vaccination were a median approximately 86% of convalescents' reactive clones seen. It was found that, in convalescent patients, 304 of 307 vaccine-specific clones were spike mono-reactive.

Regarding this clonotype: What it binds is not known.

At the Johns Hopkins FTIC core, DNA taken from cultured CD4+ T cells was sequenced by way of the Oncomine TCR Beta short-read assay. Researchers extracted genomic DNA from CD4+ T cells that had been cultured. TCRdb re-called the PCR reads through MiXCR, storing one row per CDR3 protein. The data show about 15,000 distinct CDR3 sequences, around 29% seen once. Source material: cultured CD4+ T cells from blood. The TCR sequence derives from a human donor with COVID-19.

The CDR3 sequence: CASTGRPLFYEQYF. The DNA for the CDR3 is TGTGCCAGCACAGGGCGGCCCCTTTTCTACGAGCAGTACTTC. This chain uses TRBV28 with TRBJ2-7, with D perhaps matching TRBD1 (5 bases). V dropped 7 bases and J dropped 3 bases, with 16 bases sitting between them. CDR3 length equals 14 residues. From germline, CDR1 is MDHEN and CDR2 SYDVKM.